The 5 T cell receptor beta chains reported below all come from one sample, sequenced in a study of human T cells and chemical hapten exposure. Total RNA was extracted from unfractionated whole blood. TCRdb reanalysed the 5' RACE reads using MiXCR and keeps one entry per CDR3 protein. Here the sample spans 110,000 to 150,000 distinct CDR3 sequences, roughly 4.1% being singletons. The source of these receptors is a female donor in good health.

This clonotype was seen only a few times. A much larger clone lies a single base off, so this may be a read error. The DNA of the CDR3 is TGTGCCATCAGTGCTGGCGTGGGGACCGGGGAGCTGTTTTTT. It specifies CAISAGVGTGELFF. The J gene is TRBJ2-2, the V gene TRBV10-3, with D uncertain. There are 14 residues in the CDR3. The germline CDR1 and CDR2 sequences are ENHRY and SYGVKD. With 4 bases removed from V and 5 bases from J, the gap between germline ends came to 11 bases.

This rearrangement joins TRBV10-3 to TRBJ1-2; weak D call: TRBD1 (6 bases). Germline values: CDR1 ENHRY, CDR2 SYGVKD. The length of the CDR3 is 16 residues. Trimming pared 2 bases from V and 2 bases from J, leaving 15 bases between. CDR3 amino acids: CAISEPGGGQNYGYTF. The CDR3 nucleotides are TGTGCCATCAGTGAGCCGGGGGGGGGCCAGAACTATGGCTACACCTTC.

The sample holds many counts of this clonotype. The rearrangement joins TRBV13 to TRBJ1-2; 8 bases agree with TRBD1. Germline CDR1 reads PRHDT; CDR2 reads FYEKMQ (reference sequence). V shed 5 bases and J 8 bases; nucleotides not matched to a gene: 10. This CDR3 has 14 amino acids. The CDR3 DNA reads TGTGCCAGCAGCACCGGACAGGGTGGCTACGGCTACACCTTC. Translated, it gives CASSTGQGGYGYTF.

In nucleotides, the CDR3 is TGCAGCGTTGAGGGGGCAGGGCTAAGGAACACTGAAGCTTTCTTT. Encoded protein: CSVEGAGLRNTEAFF. The rearrangement uses TRBV29-1 and TRBJ1-1; D is possibly TRBD1 (6 bases). With 3 bases removed from V and 1 base from J, the gap between germline ends came to 15 bases. The CDR3 loop spans 15 amino acids. CDR1 SQVTM and CDR2 ANQGSEA come from the germline V gene.

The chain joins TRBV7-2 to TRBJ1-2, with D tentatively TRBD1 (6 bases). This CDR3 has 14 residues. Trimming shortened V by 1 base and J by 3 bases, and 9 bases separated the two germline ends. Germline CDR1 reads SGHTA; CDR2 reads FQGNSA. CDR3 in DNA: TGTGCCAGCAGCTTAGAGGGGGACGACTATGGCTACACCTTC. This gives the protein CASSLEGDDYGYTF.